Following are 2 T cell receptor beta chains from one sample sequenced in a study of blood T cell repertoires in COVID-19. The protocol was immunoSEQ multiplex PCR, while the TCRdb copy is restricted to in-frame clones and leaves out a portion. The sample includes 150,000 to 200,000 clones, 81% of them seen just once. Sequenced: peripheral blood. These receptors were taken from a human donor in a cohort sampled during active COVID-19.

V is TRBV11-2 and J is TRBJ2-1; the match to TRBD2 covers 7 bases. Germline values: CDR1 SGHAT, CDR2 FQNNGV. The CDR3 covers 17 residues. V dropped 0 bases and J dropped 7; count of bases not matched to a gene: 12. Here the CDR3 DNA reads TGTGCCAGCAGCTTAGAGGGTGGGAGGGCCTTATTTAATGAGCAGTTCTTC. Protein product: CASSLEGGRALFNEQFF.

This chain links TRBV7-2 with TRBJ2-3, with 9 nucleotides matching TRBD1. Germline V gene sequence: CDR1 SGHTA, CDR2 FQGNSA. CDR3 size: 14 residues. Germline trimming cut 7 bases from V and 1 base from J; bases unmatched to any gene: 3. This chain's CDR3 is CASTRQGGTDTQYF. DNA of the CDR3: TGTGCCAGCACGAGACAGGGGGGCACAGATACGCAGTATTTT.